This TCR beta chain came from a study of cytomegalovirus exposure and HLA in healthy donors. The primer mix had 60 Vbeta and 13 Jbeta primers. Clones were read by immunoSEQ multiplex PCR, and TCRdb kept only the in-frame ones, dropping some. The sample lists over 150,000 clones; roughly 78% were seen once. The CDR3 runs to 14 residues. Germline CDR1 reads SEHNR; CDR2 reads FQNEAQ (reference sequence). To note about this clone: One end of the junction fails to match germline, which may point to a read error.

Sequencing was carried out using PBMCs. V usage is TRBV7-9 and J usage is TRBJ2-5; the D gene is possibly TRBD1 (5 bases). The clonotype originates from a woman aged 50 to 65 in good health and CMV-seropositive. CDR3 protein: CSSSPQGSRETQYF. The CDR3 DNA sequence: TGTTCCAGCAGCCCCCAGGGCTCTCGTGAGACCCAGTACTTC.